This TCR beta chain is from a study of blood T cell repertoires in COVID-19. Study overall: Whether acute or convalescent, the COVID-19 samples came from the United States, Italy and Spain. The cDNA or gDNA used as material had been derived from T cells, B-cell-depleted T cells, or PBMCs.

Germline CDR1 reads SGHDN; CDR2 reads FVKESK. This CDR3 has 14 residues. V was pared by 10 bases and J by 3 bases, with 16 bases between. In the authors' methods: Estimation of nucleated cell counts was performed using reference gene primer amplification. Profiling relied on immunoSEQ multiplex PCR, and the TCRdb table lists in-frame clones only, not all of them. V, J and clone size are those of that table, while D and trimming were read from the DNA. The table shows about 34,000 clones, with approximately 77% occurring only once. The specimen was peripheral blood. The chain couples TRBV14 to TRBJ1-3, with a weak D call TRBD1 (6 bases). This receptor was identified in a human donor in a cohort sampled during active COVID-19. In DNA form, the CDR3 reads TGTGCCAAGGCCAGGGGCCCCGGTGGAAACACCATATATTTT. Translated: CAKARGPGGNTIYF.